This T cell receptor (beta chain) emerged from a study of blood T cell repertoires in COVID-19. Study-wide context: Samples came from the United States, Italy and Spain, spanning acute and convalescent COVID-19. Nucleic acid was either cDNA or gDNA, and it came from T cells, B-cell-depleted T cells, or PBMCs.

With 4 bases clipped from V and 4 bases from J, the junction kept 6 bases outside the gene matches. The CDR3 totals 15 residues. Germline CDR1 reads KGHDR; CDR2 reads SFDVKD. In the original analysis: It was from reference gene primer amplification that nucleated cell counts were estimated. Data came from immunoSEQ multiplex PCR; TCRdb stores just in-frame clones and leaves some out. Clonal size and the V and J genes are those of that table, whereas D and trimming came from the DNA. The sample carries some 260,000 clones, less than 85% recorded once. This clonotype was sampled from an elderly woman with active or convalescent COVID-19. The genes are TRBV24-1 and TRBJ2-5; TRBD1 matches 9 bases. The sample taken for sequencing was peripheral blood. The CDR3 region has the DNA TGTGCCACCAGTGAAGCCGGGACAGGGATAGAGACCCAGTACTTC. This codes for CATSEAGTGIETQYF.